Listed here is a single T cell receptor (beta chain). Its antigen is currently unknown. Each of the donors was a healthy adult who was HIV-negative and had not had a recent acute infection or vaccination. This record comes from a study of shared clonotypes between healthy human individuals. Every immunoSEQ plate was one replicate of a subset's evenly spread DNA. The method was immunoSEQ multiplex PCR; TCRdb's version includes in-frame clones alone and lacks a portion of them. The table records roughly 490,000 clones, roughly 85% of them present only once. The study's findings and limits: Exclusively blood specimens were collected; tissue repertoires likely differ. Genetic and exposure-history diversity was limited by the small donor number.

V shed 6 bases and J shed 1 base, with 12 bases lying between them. The CDR3 extends over 15 amino acids. Germline CDR1 is SGHTA and CDR2 is FQGNSA. The sequencing sample was made of PBMCs. The genes are TRBV7-2 and TRBJ1-4; maybe TRBD1 (5 bases). This sequence originates from a middle-aged woman in good health. Some clones in this sample may be carry-over from other donors' samples. The CDR3 loop reads CASRQRGGTNEKLFF. The DNA of the CDR3 is TGTGCCAGCAGGCAGAGGGGCGGAACTAATGAAAAACTGTTTTTT.